One sample yielded the 6 T cell receptor beta chains listed below, sequenced in a study of shared clonotypes between healthy human individuals. The assay was immunoSEQ multiplex PCR, and TCRdb's table has in-frame clones only and misses some. Here the sample spans millions of clones, approximately 94% being singletons. The sample was naive CD4+ T cells sorted from blood. As for subset: CD45RA+ positively selected. These receptors originate from a man aged 18 to 29 in good health.

This clone was observed once. V gene TRBV28 combines with J gene TRBJ1-6; 10 nucleotides match TRBD1. Looked up from germline, CDR1 is MDHEN and CDR2 is SYDVKM. The CDR3 runs to 17 residues. V dropped 7 bases and J dropped 4; count of bases not matched to a gene: 10. The CDR3 DNA reads as TGTGCCAGCAAAGGGACAGGGGTGGGGGTTTATAATTCACCCCTCCACTTT. The encoded protein is CASKGTGVGVYNSPLHF.

With respect to this clone: At one end the junction does not follow the germline gene, possibly because of a read error. The chain has TRBV19 and TRBJ1-6, with no clear D. Looked up from germline, CDR1 is LNHDA and CDR2 is SQIVND (reference sequence). This CDR3 has 13 amino acids. The CDR3 protein is CASRIGDNSPLHF. The CDR3 DNA reads TGTGCCAGTAGGATAGGCGACAATTCACCCCTCCACTTT.

The genes are TRBV10-2 and TRBJ2-2, with D tentatively TRBD2 (6 bases). With 4 bases removed from V and 2 bases from J, the gap between germline ends came to 11 bases. The V gene's germline CDR1 is WSHSY and CDR2 SAAADI. The CDR3 contains 15 residues. This chain's CDR3 is CASSARRDNTGELFF. The CDR3 DNA follows: TGCGCCAGCAGTGCTCGGCGGGATAACACCGGGGAGCTGTTTTTT.

This clone was recorded once. The chain employs TRBV7-9 and TRBJ1-6; 7 bases match TRBD1. V was pared by 1 base and J by 8 bases, with 8 bases of the junction left unmatched. CDR1 and CDR2 (germline): SEHNR, FQNEAQ (reference sequence). The CDR3 runs 16 residues. This CDR3 reads CASSLGTGVVDSPLHF. The CDR3 DNA follows: TGTGCCAGCAGCTTAGGGACAGGTGTTGTGGATTCACCCCTCCACTTT.

Only a few counts were recorded for this clone. V gene TRBV5-1 combines with J gene TRBJ2-1; D ambiguous. Germline-derived CDR1 and CDR2 are SGHRS and YFSETQ. Deletions cut 7 bases from V and 12 bases from J, with 5 bases between. CDR3 length: 8 residues. CDR3 protein: CASLVQFF. CDR3 DNA sequence: TGCGCCAGCCTCGTGCAGTTCTTC.

The V and J genes are TRBV6-6 and TRBJ2-7, with 7 bases that match TRBD1. The germline V gene has CDR1 MNHNY and CDR2 SVGAGI (reference sequence). The V gene end was trimmed by 4 bases and the J gene end by 6 bases; junction bases not matched to a gene: 9. The CDR3 spans 14 residues. CDR3 sequence: CASSLPADRTEQYF. As DNA, the CDR3 is TGTGCCAGCAGTTTACCGGCGGACAGGACCGAGCAGTACTTC.